Below, 22 T cell receptor beta chains from the same sample are listed, as sequenced in a study of blood T cells in healthy people across ages. Together with a sample-barcoded 5' primer, a J-beta primer mix was included in a second PCR lasting about 6 to 11 cycles. In TCRdb, the 5' RACE reads were re-called with MiXCR into one record per CDR3 protein. The sample holds around 1,000,000 distinct CDR3 sequences; under 30% are singletons and the top ten take approximately 0.7%. In addition, the sample was reused for a study of T cells of mothers and their children.

Material: blood. The receptor source for this set is a girl aged 2-10 years in good health.

This clonotype was found once. The chain has TRBV6-5 and TRBJ2-7; 9 bases are shared with TRBD1. Looked up from germline, CDR1 is MNHEY and CDR2 is SVGAGI. The ends lost 0 bases at V and 3 bases at J; junction bases unmatched: 0. This CDR3 has 14 residues. CDR3 region: CASSYSDRGYEQYF. CDR3 DNA sequence: TGTGCCAGCAGTTACTCGGACAGGGGCTACGAGCAGTACTTC.

Only a few counts were recorded for this clonotype. The V call is TRBV20-1, the J call TRBJ2-5; D not certain. The J call is uncertain, as TRBJ2-7 better fits the DNA end. Germline loops: CDR1 DFQATT, CDR2 SNEGSKA (reference sequence). The CDR3 length is 13 residues. The CDR3 DNA sequence: TGCAGTGCTTCTCCTCGGGCCAGCTACGAGCAGTACTTC. Protein product: CSASPRASYEQYF.

This clonotype was detected a few times. The chain links TRBV20-1 to TRBJ2-5; 13 nucleotides line up with TRBD2. The J call may be wrong; the DNA end is better matched by TRBJ2-1. This CDR3 spans 13 amino acids. Germline V lookup: CDR1 DFQATT, CDR2 SNEGSKA (reference sequence). CDR3 sequence reads: CSAGTSGKNEQFF. CDR3 in DNA: TGCAGTGCCGGGACTAGCGGGAAAAATGAGCAGTTCTTC.

A few counts support this clonotype. CDR3 amino acids: CASSFSRDGEAFF. CDR3 DNA sequence: TGCGCCAGCAGCTTTTCCCGGGACGGTGAAGCTTTCTTT. This chain links TRBV5-1 with TRBJ1-1; the D gene is possibly TRBD1 (5 bases). V lost 2 bases to trimming and J lost 7 bases, with 12 bases between them. The germline CDR1 and CDR2 sequences are SGHRS and YFSETQ. The CDR3 consists of 13 residues.

This chain links TRBV6-2 or TRBV6-3 with TRBJ2-5; a weak D match, TRBD1 (5 bases). CDR1 MNHEY and CDR2 SVGEGT come from the germline V gene. This CDR3 spans 12 amino acids. Trimming left V 7 bases short and J 4 bases short, with 10 bases between. CDR3 sequence: CASNPTGETQYF. CDR3 bases: TGTGCCAGCAACCCCACAGGAGAGACCCAGTACTTC.

This chain joins TRBV29-1 and TRBJ2-1, with D possibly called TRBD1 or TRBD2 (5 bases each). Germline CDR1 is SQVTM and CDR2 is ANQGSEA. V lost 7 bases, J lost 0 bases, and 13 bases lay in between. The CDR3 covers 14 residues. CDR3 sequence: CSGTGTGSYNEQFF. CDR3 DNA sequence: TGCAGCGGGACCGGGACGGGCTCCTACAATGAGCAGTTCTTC.

This clonotype was seen only a few times. The rearrangement uses TRBV6-6 and TRBJ2-7; no clear D. The CDR3 covers 11 residues. V was shortened by 3 bases and J by 6 bases, with 6 bases between the two germline ends. Germline CDR1 is MNHNY and CDR2 is SVGAGI (reference sequence). CDR3 nucleotides: TGTGCCAGCAGTTATCAAGGCGAGCAGTACTTC. Protein: CASSYQGEQYF.

This clonotype was detected only a few times. The chain joins TRBV20-1 to TRBJ2-3; 10 bases align to TRBD2. Germline-derived CDR1 and CDR2 are DFQATT and SNEGSKA (reference sequence). The trim removed 8 bases at V and 4 bases at J, leaving 6 bases unmatched. The CDR3 consists of 13 residues. The CDR3 DNA reads as TGCAGTACCGAGAGCGGGGGGGCAGATACGCAGTATTTT. The encoded protein is CSTESGGADTQYF.

Comments on this clonotype: As the CDR3 is not closed by the conserved phenylalanine or tryptophan, this likely results from a read error. The chain combines TRBV6-5 with TRBJ1-5; the match to TRBD1 covers 8 bases. V shed 6 bases, J shed 5 bases, and the junction held 6 bases outside the gene matches. Germline V gives CDR1 MNHEY, CDR2 SVGAGI. The CDR3 runs 14 residues. In DNA, the CDR3 is TGTGCCAGCAGGGGGACAGGAGGTCATCAGCCCCAGCATTGT. It specifies CASRGTGGHQPQHC.

The chain carries TRBV29-1 and TRBJ2-4; possible D gene TRBD2, 5 bases. The CDR3 contains 13 residues. Germline V gene data show CDR1 as SQVTM and CDR2 as ANQGSEA. The CDR3 DNA reads TGCAGTTGGGTCGGGGAGATGGAAAACATTCAGTACTTC. This gives the protein CSWVGEMENIQYF.

This chain uses TRBV5-1 with TRBJ2-5, with 7 positions matching TRBD1. Trimming cost V 2 bases and J 7 bases; bases outside gene matches: 8. The germline CDR1 and CDR2 sequences are SGHRS and YFSETQ. This CDR3 has 14 residues. This chain's CDR3 is CASSFRGGGGTQYF. CDR3 nucleotides: TGCGCCAGCAGCTTTCGAGGGGGCGGAGGGACCCAGTACTTC.

The chain combines TRBV7-3 with TRBJ2-3, with no clear D. The CDR3 totals 12 residues. Germline lookup yields CDR1 SGHTA and CDR2 FQGTGA. Trimming cost V 5 bases and J 4 bases, with 7 bases left between them. The CDR3 DNA is TGTGCCAGCAGCAACCCCCCAGATACGCAGTATTTT. This sequence encodes CASSNPPDTQYF.

This chain connects TRBV20-1 to TRBJ2-7; D possibly corresponds to TRBD2 (6 bases). V lost 0 bases to trimming and J lost 3 bases, with 12 bases between them. The CDR3 runs to 14 residues. The germline V gene has CDR1 DFQATT and CDR2 SNEGSKA (reference sequence). CDR3 amino acids: CSARELGEDYEQYF. The CDR3 DNA follows: TGCAGTGCTAGAGAGCTCGGGGAGGACTACGAGCAGTACTTC.

This chain links TRBV27 with TRBJ2-6; D unresolved. Germline lookup yields CDR1 MNHEY and CDR2 SMNVEV (reference sequence). This CDR3 spans 16 amino acids. Trimming removed 5 bases from V and 3 bases from J, with 14 bases in between. The CDR3 protein is CASSPLTLGGANVLTF. The DNA for the CDR3 is TGTGCCAGCAGTCCATTAACGCTAGGTGGGGCCAACGTCCTGACTTTC.

Points on this clonotype: At one end the junction does not follow the germline gene, possibly because of a read error. The rearrangement joins TRBV12-3 or TRBV12-4 to TRBJ2-7; D is unclear. This CDR3 spans 13 amino acids. This chain's CDR3 is CASSQDRRFEQCF. In nucleotides, the CDR3 is TGTGCCAGCAGTCAGGACCGCAGGTTCGAGCAGTGCTTC.

This rearrangement joins TRBV7-2 to TRBJ1-2, with TRBD1 matching 9 bases. The V segment lost 5 bases and the J segment 7 bases; nucleotides outside the gene matches: 8. This CDR3 contains 14 residues. Germline CDR1 is SGHTA and CDR2 is FQGNSA. Here the CDR3 DNA reads TGTGCCAGCAGCCGGGGGACAGGGAAAGGTGGCTACACCTTC. Translation gives CASSRGTGKGGYTF.

The chain uses TRBV6-1 and TRBJ2-2, with 11 bases lining up with TRBD1. V lost 8 bases and J lost 6; bases outside the gene matches: 8. This CDR3 spans 15 amino acids. Germline-derived CDR1 and CDR2 are MNHNS and SASEGT. For the CDR3, the DNA is TGTGCCAGCGGGAAGGGACAGGGGGATTCCGGGGAGCTGTTTTTT. As protein: CASGKGQGDSGELFF.

V and J are TRBV12-3 or TRBV12-4 and TRBJ1-1; 8 nucleotides align to TRBD1. V lost 6 bases and J lost 5; bases outside the gene matches: 20. The CDR3 extends over 18 amino acids. This CDR3 is CASRGEPGLQGAWTEAFF. The CDR3 DNA sequence: TGTGCCAGCAGAGGCGAACCGGGTCTTCAGGGGGCATGGACTGAAGCTTTCTTT.

The CDR3 DNA follows: TGTGCCAGCAAGACTACTAACGGAGATACGCAGTATTTT. Amino acids: CASKTTNGDTQYF. This sequence joins TRBV5-4 and TRBJ2-3, with a possible D match to TRBD2 (5 bases). Germline CDR1 is SGHNT and CDR2 is YYREEE (reference sequence). CDR3 length equals 13 residues. V was pared by 6 bases and J by 5 bases, with 13 bases between.

The rearrangement links TRBV28 to TRBJ1-6, with D perhaps TRBD1 (6 bases). The CDR3 contains 13 residues. The germline V and J ends were trimmed by 9 bases and 7 bases, with 13 bases remaining between them. The germline CDR1 and CDR2 sequences are MDHEN and SYDVKM. CDR3: CASRDRQNSPLHF. CDR3 sequence (DNA): TGTGCCAGTAGAGACAGGCAAAATTCACCCCTCCACTTT. The full variable domain, in which reference TRBV28 and TRBJ1-6 provide the parts outside the CDR3, is DVKVTQSSRYLVKRTGEKVFLECVQDMDHENMFWYRQDPGLGLRLIYFSYDVKMKEKGDIPEGYSVSREKKERFSLILESASTNQTSMYLCASRDRQNSPLHFGNGTRLTVT.

This clonotype was seen more than once but under ten times. The chain uses TRBV6-5 and TRBJ1-2; no definite D call. The CDR3 sequence is 14 residues long. The V gene lost 0 bases and the J gene lost 6 bases, with 11 bases spanning the gap. In germline, CDR1 is MNHEY, CDR2 SVGAGI. The CDR3: CASSYSVVSNGYTF. The CDR3 DNA is TGTGCCAGCAGTTACTCGGTCGTATCGAATGGCTACACCTTC.

The rearrangement uses TRBV6-1 and TRBJ2-1; 8 nucleotides agree with TRBD2. J gave up 8 bases and V 6 bases, and 12 bases lay outside the gene matches. The CDR3 is made up of 15 amino acids. Germline-derived CDR1 and CDR2 are MNHNS and SASEGT. CDR3 sequence: CASRRSGLGGHEQFF. As DNA, the CDR3 is TGTGCCAGCAGGAGATCGGGACTAGGAGGGCATGAGCAGTTCTTC.